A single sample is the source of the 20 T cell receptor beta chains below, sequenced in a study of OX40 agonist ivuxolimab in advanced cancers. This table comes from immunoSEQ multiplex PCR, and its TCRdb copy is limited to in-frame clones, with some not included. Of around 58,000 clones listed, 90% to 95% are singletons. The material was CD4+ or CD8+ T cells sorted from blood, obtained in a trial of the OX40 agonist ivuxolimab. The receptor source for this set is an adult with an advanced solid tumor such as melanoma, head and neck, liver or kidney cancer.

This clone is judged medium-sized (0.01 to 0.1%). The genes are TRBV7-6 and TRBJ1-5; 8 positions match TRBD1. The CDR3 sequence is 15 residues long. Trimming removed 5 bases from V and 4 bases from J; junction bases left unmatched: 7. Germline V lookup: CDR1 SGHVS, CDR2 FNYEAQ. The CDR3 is CASSPETGENQPQHF. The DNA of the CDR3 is TGTGCCAGCAGCCCGGAGACAGGGGAGAATCAGCCCCAGCATTTT.

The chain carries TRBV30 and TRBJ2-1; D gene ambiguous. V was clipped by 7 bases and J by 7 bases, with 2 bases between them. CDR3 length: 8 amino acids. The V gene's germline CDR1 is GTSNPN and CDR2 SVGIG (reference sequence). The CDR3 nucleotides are TGTGCCTTAAATGAGCAGTTCTTC. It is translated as CALNEQFF.

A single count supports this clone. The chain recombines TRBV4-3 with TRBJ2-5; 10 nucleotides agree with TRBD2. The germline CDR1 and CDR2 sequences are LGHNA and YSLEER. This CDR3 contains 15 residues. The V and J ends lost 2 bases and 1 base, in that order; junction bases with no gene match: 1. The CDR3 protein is CASSQRTSGQETQYF. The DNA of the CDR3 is TGCGCCAGCAGCCAAAGGACTAGCGGCCAAGAGACCCAGTACTTC.

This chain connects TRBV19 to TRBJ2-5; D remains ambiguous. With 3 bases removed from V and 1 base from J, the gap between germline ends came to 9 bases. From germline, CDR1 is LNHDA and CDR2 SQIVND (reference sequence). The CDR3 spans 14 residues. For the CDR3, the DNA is TGTGCCAGTAGTATGGGTTACTTCCAAGAGACCCAGTACTTC. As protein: CASSMGYFQETQYF.

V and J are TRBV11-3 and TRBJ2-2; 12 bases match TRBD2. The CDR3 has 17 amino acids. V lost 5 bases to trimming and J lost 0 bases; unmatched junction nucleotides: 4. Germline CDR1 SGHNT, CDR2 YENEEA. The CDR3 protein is CASSGRTSGANTGELFF. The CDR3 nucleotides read TGTGCCAGCAGCGGCAGGACTAGCGGGGCGAACACCGGGGAGCTGTTTTTT.

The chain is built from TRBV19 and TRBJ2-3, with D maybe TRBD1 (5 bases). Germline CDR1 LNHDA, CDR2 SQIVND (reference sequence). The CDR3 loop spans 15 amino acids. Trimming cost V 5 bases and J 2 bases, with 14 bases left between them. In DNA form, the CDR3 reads TGTGCCAGTAGTTTGACCCAAGGGGACACAGATACGCAGTATTTT. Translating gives CASSLTQGDTDTQYF. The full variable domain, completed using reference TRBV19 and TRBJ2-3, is DGGITQSPKYLFRKEGQNVTLSCEQNLNHDAMYWYRQDPGQGLRLIYYSQIVNDFQKGDIAEGYSVSREKKESFPLTVTSAQKNPTAFYLCASSLTQGDTDTQYFGPGTRLTVL.

For the CDR3, the DNA is TGTGCCAGCAGCTTAAGCAACACGGTCAATGAGCAGTTCTTC. It encodes CASSLSNTVNEQFF. The chain links TRBV5-4 to TRBJ2-1; D is ambiguous. The CDR3 extends over 14 amino acids. Germline V gives CDR1 SGHNT, CDR2 YYREEE (reference sequence). Trimming took 2 bases from V and 6 from J, leaving 12 bases between them.

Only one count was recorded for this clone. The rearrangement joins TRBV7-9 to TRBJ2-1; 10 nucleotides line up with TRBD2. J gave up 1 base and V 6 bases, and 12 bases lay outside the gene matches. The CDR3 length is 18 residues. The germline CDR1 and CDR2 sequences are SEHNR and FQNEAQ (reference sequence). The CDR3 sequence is CASRSRGASGSSYNEQFF. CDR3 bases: TGTGCCAGCAGATCAAGGGGGGCTAGCGGGAGTTCCTACAATGAGCAGTTCTTC.

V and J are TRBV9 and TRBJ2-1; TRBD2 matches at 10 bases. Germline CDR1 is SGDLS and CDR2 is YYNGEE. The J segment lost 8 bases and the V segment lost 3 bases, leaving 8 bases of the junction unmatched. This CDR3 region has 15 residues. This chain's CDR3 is CASSGEREGGDEQFF. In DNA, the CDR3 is TGTGCCAGCAGCGGAGAGCGGGAGGGAGGGGATGAGCAGTTCTTC.

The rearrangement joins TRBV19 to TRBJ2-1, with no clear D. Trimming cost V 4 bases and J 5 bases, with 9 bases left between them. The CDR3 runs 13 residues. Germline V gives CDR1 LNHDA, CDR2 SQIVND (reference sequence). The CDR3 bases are TGTGCCAGTAGTACCCGGACCAACAATGAGCAGTTCTTC. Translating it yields CASSTRTNNEQFF. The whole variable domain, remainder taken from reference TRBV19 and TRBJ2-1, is DGGITQSPKYLFRKEGQNVTLSCEQNLNHDAMYWYRQDPGQGLRLIYYSQIVNDFQKGDIAEGYSVSREKKESFPLTVTSAQKNPTAFYLCASSTRTNNEQFFGPGTRLTVL.

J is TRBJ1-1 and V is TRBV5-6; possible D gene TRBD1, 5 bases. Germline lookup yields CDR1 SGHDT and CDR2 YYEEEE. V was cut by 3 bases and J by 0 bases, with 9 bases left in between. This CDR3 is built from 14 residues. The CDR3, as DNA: TGTGCCAGCAGCTGGGGGGGTCTGAACACTGAAGCTTTCTTT. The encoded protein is CASSWGGLNTEAFF.

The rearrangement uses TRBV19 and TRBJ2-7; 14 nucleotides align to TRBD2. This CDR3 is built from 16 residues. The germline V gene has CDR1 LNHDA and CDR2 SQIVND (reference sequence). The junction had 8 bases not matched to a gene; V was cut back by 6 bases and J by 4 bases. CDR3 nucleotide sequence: TGTGCCAGTAGCCCTTTTTGGACTAGCGGGAGGTACGAGCAGTACTTC. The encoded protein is CASSPFWTSGRYEQYF.

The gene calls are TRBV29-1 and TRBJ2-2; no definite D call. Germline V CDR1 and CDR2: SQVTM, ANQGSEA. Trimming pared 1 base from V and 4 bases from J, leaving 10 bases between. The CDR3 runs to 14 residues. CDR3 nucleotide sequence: TGCAGCGTTGAAGGGAGATTAATCACCGGGGAGCTGTTTTTT. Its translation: CSVEGRLITGELFF.

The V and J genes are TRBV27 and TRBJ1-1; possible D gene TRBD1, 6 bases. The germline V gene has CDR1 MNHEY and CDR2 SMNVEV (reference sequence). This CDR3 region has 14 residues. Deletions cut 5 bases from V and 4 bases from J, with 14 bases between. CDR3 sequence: CASSPQGSSTEAFF. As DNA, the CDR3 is TGTGCCAGCAGTCCACAGGGTTCGAGCACTGAAGCTTTCTTT.

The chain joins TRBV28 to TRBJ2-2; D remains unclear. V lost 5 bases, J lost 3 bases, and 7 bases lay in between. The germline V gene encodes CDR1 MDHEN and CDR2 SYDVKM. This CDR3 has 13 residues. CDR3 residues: CASSGRDTGELFF. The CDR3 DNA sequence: TGTGCCAGCAGTGGCCGGGACACCGGGGAGCTGTTTTTT.

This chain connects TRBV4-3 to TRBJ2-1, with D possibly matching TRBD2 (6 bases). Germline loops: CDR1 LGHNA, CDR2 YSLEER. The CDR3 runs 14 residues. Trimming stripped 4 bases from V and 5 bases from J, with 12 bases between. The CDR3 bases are TGCGCCAGCAGCCTTAGCGGTTATAACAATGAGCAGTTCTTC. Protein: CASSLSGYNNEQFF.

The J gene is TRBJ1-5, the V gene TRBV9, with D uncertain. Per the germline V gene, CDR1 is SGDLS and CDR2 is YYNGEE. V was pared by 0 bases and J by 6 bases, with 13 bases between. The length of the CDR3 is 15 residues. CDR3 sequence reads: CASSVGATATQPQHF. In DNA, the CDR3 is TGTGCCAGCAGCGTAGGTGCCACGGCGACTCAGCCCCAGCATTTT.

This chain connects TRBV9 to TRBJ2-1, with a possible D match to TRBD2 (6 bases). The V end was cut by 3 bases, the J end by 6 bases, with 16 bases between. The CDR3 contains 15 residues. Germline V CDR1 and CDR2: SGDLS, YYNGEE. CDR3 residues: CASSAAFTSPNEQFF. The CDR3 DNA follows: TGTGCCAGCAGCGCCGCCTTTACTAGCCCCAATGAGCAGTTCTTC.

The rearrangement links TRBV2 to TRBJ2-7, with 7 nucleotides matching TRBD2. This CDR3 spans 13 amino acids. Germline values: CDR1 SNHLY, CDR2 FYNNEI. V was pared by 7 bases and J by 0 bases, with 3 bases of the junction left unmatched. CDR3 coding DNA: TGTGCCAGCAACCGCGGGAGCTCCTACGAGCAGTACTTC. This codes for CASNRGSSYEQYF.

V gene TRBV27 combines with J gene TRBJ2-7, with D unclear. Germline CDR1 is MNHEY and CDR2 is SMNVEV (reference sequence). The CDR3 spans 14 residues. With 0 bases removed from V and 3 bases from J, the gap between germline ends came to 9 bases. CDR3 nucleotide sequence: TGTGCCAGCAGTTTATCACCTAGTGACTACGAGCAGTACTTC. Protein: CASSLSPSDYEQYF.